The source of this T cell receptor beta chain is a study of CD4 T cells in relation to SARS-CoV-2 and coronaviruses. Unexposed donor CD4+ T cells date from about 2011-2019, before the COVID-19 pandemic. The cells were cultured for under 13 days before CD4+ T cells were isolated. The method was immunoSEQ multiplex PCR; TCRdb's version includes in-frame clones alone and lacks a portion of them. The repertoire has about 26,000 clones, around 76% of them found once; the top ten carry under 11%. The sample holds one count of this clone. Its antigen remains unknown. The study's findings and limits: In around three fifths of donors, memory CD4+ clonotypes crossrecognized SARS-CoV-2 and at least one common cold coronavirus spike.

Sequenced input: CD4+ T cells from PBMCs, cultured in vitro. This clonotype was sampled from a human donor in good health.

The CDR3 sequence: CASSQDPWDRLATQYF. CDR3 bases: TGTGCCAGCAGCCAAGATCCTTGGGACAGGCTTGCGACCCAGTACTTC. V usage is TRBV14 and J usage is TRBJ2-5, with 8 bases aligning to TRBD1. Germline-derived CDR1 and CDR2 are SGHDN and FVKESK. The CDR3 loop spans 16 amino acids. V lost 0 bases and J lost 7; bases outside the gene matches: 10.